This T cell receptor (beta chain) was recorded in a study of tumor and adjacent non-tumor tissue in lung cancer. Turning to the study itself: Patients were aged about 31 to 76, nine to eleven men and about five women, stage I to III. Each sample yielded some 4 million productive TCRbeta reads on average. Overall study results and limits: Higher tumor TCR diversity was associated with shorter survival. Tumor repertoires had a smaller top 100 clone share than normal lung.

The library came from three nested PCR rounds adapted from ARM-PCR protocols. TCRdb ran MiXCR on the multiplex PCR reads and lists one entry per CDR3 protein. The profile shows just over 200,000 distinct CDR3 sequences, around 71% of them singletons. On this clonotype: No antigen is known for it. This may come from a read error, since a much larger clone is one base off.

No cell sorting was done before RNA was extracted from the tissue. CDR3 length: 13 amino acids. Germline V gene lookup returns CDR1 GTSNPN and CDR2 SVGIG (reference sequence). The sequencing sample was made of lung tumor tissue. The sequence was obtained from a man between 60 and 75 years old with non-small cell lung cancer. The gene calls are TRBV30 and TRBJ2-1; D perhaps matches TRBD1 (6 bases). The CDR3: CAAGASSYDEQFF. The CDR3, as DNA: TGTGCGGCAGGGGCCAGCTCCTACGATGAGCAGTTCTTC.